This entry concerns a single T cell receptor beta chain. The antigen is unknown. Mismatch with germline at one junction end may stem from a read error. For TCR beta, libraries came from iRepertoire HTBI primers and Arm-PCR of CDR3 regions. Using its own MiXCR run on the multiplex PCR reads, TCRdb lists one record per CDR3 protein. The sample includes under 250,000 distinct CDR3 sequences, around 20% of them seen just once. This CDR3 region has 15 residues. CDR1 SNHLY and CDR2 FYNNEI come from the germline V gene. The time point was: newly diagnosed GD, antithyroid drugs for less than 3 months. Following extraction of RNA from PBMCs, that RNA was used to make the TCR library. The entry originates in a study of regulatory T cells in long-lasting Graves disease. The study, taken as a whole, reports: Persistent Graves' patients showed less TCR diversity than newly diagnosed ones. Under persistent disease, TRBV28, TRBJ1-2 and TRBJ2-5 were used preferentially.

The clonotype comes from a female donor with Graves disease. V gene TRBV2 combines with J gene TRBJ2-2; 9 nucleotides line up with TRBD2. Sequenced material: peripheral blood mononuclear cells (PBMCs), taken at new diagnosis, from a patient treated with antithyroid drugs. Written as DNA, the CDR3 is TGTGCCAGCAGCCGCGGGAGGGTGAACGCCGGGGAGCTGTTTTTT. As protein: CASSRGRVNAGELFF.